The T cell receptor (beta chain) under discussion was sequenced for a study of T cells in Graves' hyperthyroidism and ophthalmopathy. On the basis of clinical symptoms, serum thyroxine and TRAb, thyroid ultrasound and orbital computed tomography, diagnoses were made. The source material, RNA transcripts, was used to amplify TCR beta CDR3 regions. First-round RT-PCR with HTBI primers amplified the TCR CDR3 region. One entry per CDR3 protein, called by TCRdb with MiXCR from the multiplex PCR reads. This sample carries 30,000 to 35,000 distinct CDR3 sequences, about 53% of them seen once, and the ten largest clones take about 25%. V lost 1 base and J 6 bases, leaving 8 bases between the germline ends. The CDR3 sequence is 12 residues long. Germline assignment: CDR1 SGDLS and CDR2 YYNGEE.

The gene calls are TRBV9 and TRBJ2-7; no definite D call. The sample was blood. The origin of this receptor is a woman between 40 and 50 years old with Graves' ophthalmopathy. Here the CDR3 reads CASSVRNSEQYF. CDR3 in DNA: TGTGCCAGCAGCGTACGTAACAGCGAGCAGTACTTC. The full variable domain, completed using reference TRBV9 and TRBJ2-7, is DSGVTQTPKHLITATGQRVTLRCSPRSGDLSVYWYQQSLDQGLQFLIQYYNGEERAKGNILERFSAQQFPDLHSELNLSSLELGDSALYFCASSVRNSEQYFGPGTRLTVT.